This T cell receptor (beta chain) originates from a study of blood T cell repertoires in COVID-19. Across the study: Sources were T cells, B-cell-depleted T cells, or PBMCs; the material itself was cDNA or gDNA.

The CDR3 covers 14 residues. V was cut by 3 bases and J by 6 bases, with 9 bases left in between. CDR1 is LGHDT and CDR2 is YNNKEL in the germline V gene (reference sequence). The table lists this clone with a count of one. In the source study's methods: Nucleated cell number was recorded as an estimate derived from reference gene primer amplification. Sequencing was performed with immunoSEQ multiplex PCR; in TCRdb, only in-frame clones are kept and a portion is missing. From that table come the V and J calls and clone size; the DNA was used to work out D and trimming. The table has approximately 230,000 clones, 70% to 90% seen once.

This clonotype originated in a woman between 45 and 65 years old with acute COVID-19. The chain combines TRBV3-1 (or the pseudogene TRBV3-2) with TRBJ1-6; D remains ambiguous. Material for sequencing was PBMCs or T cells enriched from blood (not recorded which). This chain's CDR3 is CASSHIQSNSPLHF. The CDR3 bases are TGTGCCAGCAGCCATATCCAGTCTAATTCACCCCTCCACTTT.